The clone carrying this T cell receptor beta chain has just one count. The sample is drawn from a study of blood T cell repertoires in COVID-19. For the study at large: Acute and convalescent COVID-19 specimens originated in the United States, Italy and Spain. From T cells, B-cell-depleted T cells, or PBMCs came the material, which was cDNA or gDNA.

CDR3 size: 15 residues. In germline, CDR1 is LNHNV, CDR2 YYDKDF (reference sequence). Losses at the gene ends were 3 bases for V and 3 bases for J; bases not matched to a gene: 4. Authors' data handling: By means of reference gene primer amplification, nucleated cell counts were estimated. This table comes from immunoSEQ multiplex PCR, and its TCRdb copy is limited to in-frame clones, with some not included. D and trimming come from the DNA, and the V and J calls and clone size come from that table. The sample contains a few hundred thousand clones, approximately 87% of which appear only once. The TCR comes from a woman aged 50 to 60 with acute or convalescent COVID-19. The sample consisted of peripheral blood. The J gene is TRBJ2-7, the V gene TRBV15, with 11 bases that match TRBD2. The CDR3 bases are TGTGCCACCAGCAGGAGTGGGACTAGCGGCTACGAGCAGTACTTC. Translating gives CATSRSGTSGYEQYF.